Listed here are 14 T cell receptor beta chains from one sample, sequenced in a study of blood T cells in healthy people across ages. The second PCR ran roughly 6 to 11 cycles with a sample-barcoded 5' primer and J-beta primers. TCRdb recomputed calls from the 5' RACE reads with MiXCR, one row per CDR3 protein. This repertoire shows about 1.6 million distinct CDR3 sequences, almost 35% found once; its top ten account for about 11%. The sequenced material came from blood. The receptors here all came from a woman aged 25 to 45 in good health.

The J gene is TRBJ2-7, the V gene TRBV5-6; D uncertain. CDR3 length: 12 amino acids. The V end was cut by 0 bases, the J end by 6 bases, with 7 bases between. CDR1 and CDR2 (germline): SGHDT, YYEEEE. In DNA form, the CDR3 reads TGTGCCAGCAGCTTGGACCCCACCGAGCAGTACTTC. Protein: CASSLDPTEQYF.

This clonotype was observed a handful of times. The rearrangement links TRBV25-1 to TRBJ2-5; D remains unclear. Germline V gives CDR1 MGHDK, CDR2 SYGVNS. The CDR3 length is 15 residues. The V end lost 0 bases, the J end lost 4 bases, and 12 bases lay between the germline ends. The CDR3 nucleotides read TGTGCCAGCAGTGAATATTACGCCGGAGCAGAGACCCAGTACTTC. Its protein is CASSEYYAGAETQYF.

V usage is TRBV7-8 and J usage is TRBJ1-5; no firm D call. V was clipped by 3 bases and J by 0 bases, with 12 bases between them. Germline CDR1 is SGHVS and CDR2 is FQNEAQ. CDR3 length: 16 amino acids. The CDR3, as DNA: TGTGCCAGCAGCTTGGACCAGGCTAGTAGCAATCAGCCCCAGCATTTT. Protein sequence: CASSLDQASSNQPQHF.

The chain links TRBV28 to TRBJ1-1, with 8 bases aligning to TRBD1. This CDR3 has 13 amino acids. V trimming: 6 bases; J trimming: 5 bases; junction bases outside the gene matches: 5. Germline CDR1 reads MDHEN; CDR2 reads SYDVKM. In nucleotides, the CDR3 is TGTGCCAGCAGGAGGGACAGGCTAACTGAAGCTTTCTTT. Translation gives CASRRDRLTEAFF.

This CDR3 is CASSLVGGTITDTQYF. The CDR3 bases are TGCGCCAGCAGCTTGGTAGGCGGAACTATCACAGATACGCAGTATTTT. The V call is TRBV5-1, the J call TRBJ2-3; D call uncertain. Between the trimmed V and J ends, which lost 0 bases and 2 bases, there was a span of 13 bases. CDR3 length equals 16 residues. Germline values: CDR1 SGHRS, CDR2 YFSETQ.

Only a few counts were recorded for this clonotype. This chain uses TRBV5-5 with TRBJ2-2; D is unresolved. This CDR3 region has 15 residues. Germline V gene data show CDR1 as SGHKS and CDR2 as YYEKEE (reference sequence). Trimming left V 1 base short and J 2 bases short, with 9 bases between. DNA of the CDR3: TGTGCCAGCAGCTTGTCAGTACGCAACACCGGGGAGCTGTTTTTT. Translating it yields CASSLSVRNTGELFF. The full variable domain, rest sourced from reference TRBV5-5 and TRBJ2-2, is DAGVTQSPTHLIKTRGQQVTLRCSPISGHKSVSWYQQVLGQGPQFIFQYYEKEERGRGNFPDRFSARQFPNYSSELNVNALLLGDSALYLCASSLSVRNTGELFFGEGSRLTVL.

The rearrangement joins TRBV20-1 to TRBJ1-2, with TRBD1 identical over 7 bases. The CDR3 is 13 residues long. The trim removed 5 bases at V and 7 bases at J, leaving 10 bases unmatched. The germline V gene encodes CDR1 DFQATT and CDR2 SNEGSKA (reference sequence). The CDR3 reads CSARDSIRGGYTF. For the CDR3, the DNA is TGCAGTGCTCGGGACAGCATACGTGGTGGCTACACCTTC.

This chain joins TRBV20-1 and TRBJ2-5; 8 nucleotides align to TRBD2. V shed 5 bases and J 4 bases; nucleotides not matched to a gene: 12. The CDR3 consists of 15 residues. Germline CDR1 and CDR2: DFQATT and SNEGSKA (reference sequence). CDR3 DNA: TGCAGTGCTCGCGGGGCGGGGGGCAGGTCAGAGACCCAGTACTTC. The encoded protein is CSARGAGGRSETQYF.

CDR3 in amino acids: CASSLGTSLRGTQYF. In nucleotides, the CDR3 is TGTGCCAGCAGCCTCGGGACTAGCCTACGGGGTACGCAGTATTTT. The chain joins TRBV11-2 to TRBJ2-3, with 9 bases fitting TRBD2. The germline CDR1 and CDR2 sequences are SGHAT and FQNNGV. The CDR3 is 15 amino acids. Unmatched junction bases numbered 11, after V lost 5 bases and J lost 8 bases.

V and J are TRBV30 and TRBJ1-5; TRBD1 matches at 9 bases. The CDR3 extends over 15 amino acids. The germline CDR1 and CDR2 sequences are GTSNPN and SVGIG (reference sequence). V lost 5 bases, J lost 0 bases, and 5 bases stayed unmatched. The CDR3 here is CAWGQGKNSNQPQHF. CDR3 sequence (DNA): TGTGCCTGGGGACAGGGGAAAAATAGCAATCAGCCCCAGCATTTT.

The V and J genes are TRBV9 and TRBJ2-1, with a possible D match to TRBD1 (6 bases). Germline values: CDR1 SGDLS, CDR2 YYNGEE. With 0 bases removed from V and 7 bases from J, the gap between germline ends came to 8 bases. This CDR3 comprises 13 residues. The chain's CDR3 is CASSVAGVNEQFF. For the CDR3, the DNA is TGTGCCAGCAGCGTAGCAGGGGTGAATGAGCAGTTCTTC.

This clonotype was seen just once. One base away lies a much larger clone, so this may be a sequencing read error. The chain recombines TRBV12-3 or TRBV12-4 with TRBJ1-2, with D perhaps matching TRBD1 (6 bases). The CDR3 consists of 14 residues. The CDR3 loop is CACSLGQRGGGYTF. The DNA of the CDR3 is TGTGCCTGCAGCCTGGGACAACGGGGAGGAGGCTACACCTTC.

V usage is TRBV7-8 and J usage is TRBJ2-7, with TRBD2 as a possible D gene (6 bases). The CDR3 extends over 14 amino acids. Trimming took off 5 bases at V and 3 bases at J, with 14 bases between the two ends. Germline values: CDR1 SGHVS, CDR2 FQNEAQ. In DNA form, the CDR3 reads TGTGCCAGCAGCACCGCGGGACTCTACTACGAGCAGTACTTC. Protein sequence: CASSTAGLYYEQYF.

This sequence joins TRBV28 and TRBJ2-7; maybe TRBD2 (5 bases). The germline V and J ends were trimmed by 3 bases and 12 bases, with 15 bases remaining between them. Germline V gene sequence: CDR1 MDHEN, CDR2 SYDVKM. The CDR3 extends over 12 amino acids. The chain's CDR3 is CASSFFGETRYF. The DNA of the CDR3 is TGTGCCAGCAGTTTCTTCGGGGAGACCCGGTACTTC. Complete variable domain (other parts from reference TRBV28 and TRBJ2-7): DVKVTQSSRYLVKRTGEKVFLECVQDMDHENMFWYRQDPGLGLRLIYFSYDVKMKEKGDIPEGYSVSREKKERFSLILESASTNQTSMYLCASSFFGETRYFGPGTRLTVT.